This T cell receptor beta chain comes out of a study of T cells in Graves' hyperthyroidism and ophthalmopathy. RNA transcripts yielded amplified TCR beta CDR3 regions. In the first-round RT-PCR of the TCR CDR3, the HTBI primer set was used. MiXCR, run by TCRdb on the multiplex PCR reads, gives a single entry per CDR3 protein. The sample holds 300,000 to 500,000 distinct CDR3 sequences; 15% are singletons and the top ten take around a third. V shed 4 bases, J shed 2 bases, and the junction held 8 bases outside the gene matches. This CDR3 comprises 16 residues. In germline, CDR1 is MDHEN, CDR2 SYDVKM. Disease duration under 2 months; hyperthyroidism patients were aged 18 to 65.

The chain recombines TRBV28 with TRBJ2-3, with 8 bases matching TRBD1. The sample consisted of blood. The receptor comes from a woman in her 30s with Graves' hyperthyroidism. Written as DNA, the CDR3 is TGTGCCAGCAGTTCGACCGGGACAGGAGACACAGATACGCAGTATTTT. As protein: CASSSTGTGDTDTQYF.